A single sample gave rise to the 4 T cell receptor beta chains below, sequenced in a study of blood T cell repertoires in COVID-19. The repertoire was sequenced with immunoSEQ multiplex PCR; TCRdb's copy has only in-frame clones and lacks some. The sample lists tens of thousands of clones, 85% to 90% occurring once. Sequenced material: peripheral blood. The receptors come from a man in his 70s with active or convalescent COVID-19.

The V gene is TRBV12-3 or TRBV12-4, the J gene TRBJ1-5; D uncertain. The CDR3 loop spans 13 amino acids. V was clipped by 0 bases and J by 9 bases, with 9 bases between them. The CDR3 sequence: CASSLAENGPQHF. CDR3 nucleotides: TGTGCCAGCAGTTTAGCAGAAAACGGGCCCCAGCATTTT.

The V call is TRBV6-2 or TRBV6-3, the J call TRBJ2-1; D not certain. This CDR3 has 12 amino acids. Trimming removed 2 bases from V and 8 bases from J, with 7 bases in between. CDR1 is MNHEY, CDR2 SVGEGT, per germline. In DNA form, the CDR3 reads TGTGCCAGCAGTTACGAGCTGGATGAGCAGTTCTTC. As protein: CASSYELDEQFF.

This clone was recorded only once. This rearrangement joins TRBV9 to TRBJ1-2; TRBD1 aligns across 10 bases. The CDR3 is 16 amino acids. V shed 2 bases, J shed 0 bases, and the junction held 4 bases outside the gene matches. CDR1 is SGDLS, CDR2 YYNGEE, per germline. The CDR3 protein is CASSVGQGITNYGYTF. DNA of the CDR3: TGTGCCAGCAGCGTGGGACAGGGGATTACTAACTATGGCTACACCTTC.

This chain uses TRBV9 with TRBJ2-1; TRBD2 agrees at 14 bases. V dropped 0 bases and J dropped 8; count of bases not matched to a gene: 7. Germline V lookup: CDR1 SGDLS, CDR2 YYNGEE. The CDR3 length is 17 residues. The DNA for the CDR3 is TGTGCCAGCAGCGTAGCGGGGGGGACTAGCGGGAGTTATGAGCAGTTCTTC. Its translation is CASSVAGGTSGSYEQFF.